This entry lists 11 T cell receptor beta chains sequenced from one sample in a study of response to subunit inactivated influenza vaccine (dated by TCRdb to the late 2010s). The library was prepared using RT-PCR. The sample was run on an Illumina HiSeq 2500. The raw public data were reprocessed by TCRdb itself: fastp quality trimming at Q25, MiXCR clonotype calling, in-frame beta chains only. All rows with the same CDR3 protein become a single entry with the most common DNA and genes. The table for this sample lists about 700,000 distinct CDR3 sequences; around 13% of them were counted only once. The top ten clonotypes cover approximately 7.6% of the sample. The specimen was PBMCs from blood, collected around two weeks before vaccination. These receptors were taken from a man aged 45-65 years who received an inactivated influenza vaccine. Donor details come from another sample of the same person, matched by shared clones.

The V call is TRBV30, the J call TRBJ1-6, with D uncertain. The CDR3 is 19 amino acids. The V end was cut by 0 bases, the J end by 5 bases, with 23 bases between. CDR1 GTSNPN and CDR2 SVGIG come from the germline V gene (reference sequence). As DNA, the CDR3 is TGTGCCTGGAGTGTACCTATTCGCTGGGGATTTAACAATAATTCACCCCTCCACTTT. It yields the protein CAWSVPIRWGFNNNSPLHF. The complete variable domain, with remaining parts taken from reference TRBV30 and TRBJ1-6, reads SQTIHQWPATLVQPVGSPLSLECTVEGTSNPNLYWYRQAAGRGLQLLFYSVGIGQISSEVPQNLSASRPQDRQFILSSKKLLLSDSGFYLCAWSVPIRWGFNNNSPLHFGNGTRLTVT.

The CDR3 loop reads CASSLGGPSKETQYF. DNA of the CDR3: TGCGCCAGCAGCTTGGGGGGGCCCTCCAAGGAGACCCAGTACTTC. This sequence joins TRBV5-1 and TRBJ2-5; weak D call: TRBD1 (6 bases). In germline, CDR1 is SGHRS, CDR2 YFSETQ. The ends were cut back, 0 bases at V and 5 bases at J, with 14 bases in the middle. CDR3 length equals 15 residues.

This clonotype was picked up a small number of times. This chain connects TRBV5-6 to TRBJ2-7; TRBD2 agrees at 9 bases. Germline-derived CDR1 and CDR2 are SGHDT and YYEEEE. The V and J ends lost 4 bases and 3 bases, in that order; junction bases with no gene match: 5. There are 14 residues in the CDR3. The CDR3 region has the DNA TGTGCCAGCAGCCACCCGACTAGCGGCTACGAGCAGTACTTC. Translation: CASSHPTSGYEQYF.

In regard to this clonotype: At one end, the junction sequence differs from germline, possibly due to a read error. V and J are TRBV6-5 and TRBJ2-2; D is unclear. This CDR3 region has 17 residues. The germline V gene has CDR1 MNHEY and CDR2 SVGAGI. CDR3 bases: TGTGCCAGTAGTTACTCCGTCGGGTCTCCATTCACCGGGGAGCTGTTTTTT. Protein product: CASSYSVGSPFTGELFF.

The rearrangement uses TRBV16 and TRBJ2-7, with 10 bases fitting TRBD1. The CDR3 is made up of 14 amino acids. V gave up 0 bases and J gave up 6 bases; unmatched junction bases: 2. CDR1 and CDR2 (germline): KGHSY, FQNENV. CDR3 in amino acids: CASSQSTGGGEQYF. The CDR3 coding sequence is TGTGCCAGCAGCCAATCGACAGGGGGCGGCGAGCAGTACTTC.

This clonotype came up many times. The chain carries TRBV7-2 and TRBJ1-3; no clear D. Between the trimmed V and J ends, which lost 6 bases and 0 bases, there was a span of 9 bases. CDR3 length: 14 residues. Looked up from germline, CDR1 is SGHTA and CDR2 is FQGNSA. The CDR3 coding sequence is TGTGCCAGCAGTCTCGGGCTCTCTGGAAACACCATATATTTT. Translation gives CASSLGLSGNTIYF.

This clonotype was seen a handful of times. This chain links TRBV20-1 with TRBJ2-3; TRBD2 matches at 9 bases. Germline CDR1 DFQATT, CDR2 SNEGSKA (reference sequence). V trimming: 1 base; J trimming: 3 bases; junction bases outside the gene matches: 5. The CDR3 runs to 15 residues. CDR3: CSARGLREGTDTQYF. DNA of the CDR3: TGCAGTGCTAGAGGTTTGCGGGAGGGGACAGATACGCAGTATTTT.

This clonotype showed up just a few times. The chain links TRBV2 to TRBJ1-1; D is perhaps TRBD1 (5 bases). V lost 6 bases, J lost 3 bases, and 14 bases lay in between. The CDR3 totals 14 residues. Germline CDR1 SNHLY, CDR2 FYNNEI. DNA for the CDR3: TGTGCCAGCAGAGGCGGCAGGGTGGACACTGAAGCTTTCTTT. Translated: CASRGGRVDTEAFF. The entire variable domain, with the rest obtained from reference TRBV2 and TRBJ1-1, is as follows: EPEVTQTPSHQVTQMGQEVILRCVPISNHLYFYWYRQILGQKVEFLVSFYNNEISEKSEIFDDQFSVERPDGSNFTLKIRSTKLEDSAMYFCASRGGRVDTEAFFGQGTRLTVV.

This clonotype came up a few times. V usage is TRBV20-1 and J usage is TRBJ2-1, with TRBD2 matching 12 bases. Germline V gives CDR1 DFQATT, CDR2 SNEGSKA (reference sequence). This CDR3 has 14 residues. V lost 3 bases to trimming and J lost 4 bases; unmatched junction nucleotides: 1. The CDR3 DNA reads TGCAGTGCTAGGCTAGCGGGAGGGTACAATGAGCAGTTCTTC. Residues: CSARLAGGYNEQFF.

The chain joins TRBV6-2 or TRBV6-3 to TRBJ2-1; D unresolved. V was clipped by 8 bases and J by 1 base, with 6 bases between them. The CDR3 is made up of 12 amino acids. Germline CDR1 MNHEY, CDR2 SVGEGT. The CDR3 sequence: CASAQSYNEQFF. The CDR3 DNA reads TGTGCCAGCGCCCAGTCCTACAATGAGCAGTTCTTC.

The chain couples TRBV11-2 to TRBJ2-2; the D gene is possibly TRBD1 (5 bases). Trimming left V 7 bases short and J 4 bases short, with 16 bases between. The CDR3 has 15 amino acids. The germline gives CDR1 SGHAT, CDR2 FQNNGV. The CDR3 is CASNLGRVGTGELFF. CDR3 sequence (DNA): TGTGCCAGCAATCTTGGCAGGGTCGGCACCGGGGAGCTGTTTTTT.